Below, 7 T cell receptor beta chains from the same sample are listed, as sequenced in a study of CD8 T cell repertoires and HIV-1 epitope variants (dated by TCRdb to 2020 to 2021). The library was produced with the immunoSEQ multiplex PCR assay. TCRdb's version of the immuneACCESS table is confined to in-frame rearrangements and falls short of the full clone set. An unresolved V gene accounts for under half of the shortfall where checked; the remainder is of unknown origin. For this sample the table gives fewer than 7,000 clones, of which roughly three fifths were detected only once. The ten largest make up roughly 45% of the sample. Their antigen targets remain unknown. Source material: cultured CD8+ T cells derived from PBMCs. The source is a male donor with HIV.

The V gene is TRBV27, the J gene TRBJ2-6; weak D call: TRBD2 (5 bases). The V gene's germline CDR1 is MNHEY and CDR2 SMNVEV (reference sequence). The CDR3 is 16 residues long. The V end lost 6 bases, the J end lost 2 bases, and 14 bases lay between the germline ends. Written as DNA, the CDR3 is TGTGCCAGCAGGCCGTCCCCAGCGGCTGGGGCCAACGTCCTGACTTTC. Its translation is CASRPSPAAGANVLTF.

The chain joins TRBV28 to TRBJ1-5; the D is unclear. The germline V gene encodes CDR1 MDHEN and CDR2 SYDVKM. The CDR3 loop spans 12 amino acids. Between the trimmed V and J ends, which lost 3 bases and 6 bases, there was a span of 6 bases. DNA of the CDR3: TGTGCCAGCAGTTTTGAGGTTCAGCCCCAGCATTTT. Its protein is CASSFEVQPQHF.

V is TRBV2 and J is TRBJ2-5; D ambiguous. The CDR3 loop spans 13 amino acids. Trimming shortened V by 6 bases and J by 1 base, and 9 bases separated the two germline ends. Germline-derived CDR1 and CDR2 are SNHLY and FYNNEI. The CDR3 DNA is TGTGCCAGCAGATCACGGAGCCAAGAGACCCAGTACTTC. Its translation is CASRSRSQETQYF.

This chain links TRBV19 with TRBJ2-2; 9 nucleotides align to TRBD2. Germline CDR1 reads LNHDA; CDR2 reads SQIVND (reference sequence). With V trimmed by 5 bases and J by 4 bases, 5 bases remained unmatched. The CDR3 consists of 15 residues. The CDR3 loop reads CASSFQLAGTGELFF. Written as DNA, the CDR3 is TGTGCCAGTAGTTTTCAACTAGCGGGCACCGGGGAGCTGTTTTTT.

The chain uses TRBV4-2 and TRBJ1-6; D not resolved. Deletions cut 0 bases from V and 0 bases from J, with 6 bases between. This CDR3 comprises 16 residues. Germline V gene data show CDR1 as LGHNA and CDR2 as YNFKEQ. CDR3 sequence (DNA): TGTGCCAGCAGCCAAGACCTCAACTCCTATAATTCACCCCTCCACTTT. Its protein is CASSQDLNSYNSPLHF.

This rearrangement joins TRBV4-3 to TRBJ2-3, with TRBD2 matching over 7 bases. Germline CDR1 LGHNA, CDR2 YSLEER. The CDR3 runs 14 residues. V gave up 1 base and J gave up 4 bases; unmatched junction bases: 2. The CDR3 DNA follows: TGCGCCAGCAGCCAAGGACGGGGGGCAGATACGCAGTATTTT. Translating it yields CASSQGRGADTQYF.

This chain uses TRBV27 with TRBJ2-2; D possibly matches TRBD1 or TRBD2 (5 bases each). CDR1 is MNHEY and CDR2 is SMNVEV in the germline V gene (reference sequence). With 6 bases removed from V and 5 bases from J, the gap between germline ends came to 16 bases. This CDR3 comprises 15 residues. The CDR3 reads CASSPPGANTGELFF. CDR3 nucleotides: TGTGCCAGCAGCCCTCCCGGGGCTAATACCGGGGAGCTGTTTTTT.